The T cell receptor beta chain under discussion was sequenced for a study of OX40 agonist ivuxolimab in advanced cancers. Study context: People who had prior anti-PD-1, anti-PD-L1 or anti-CTLA-4 therapy could take part, and around 39% had some.

The V end was cut by 5 bases, the J end by 0 bases, with 5 bases between. The germline V gene encodes CDR1 MNHNY and CDR2 SVGAGI (reference sequence). This CDR3 spans 13 amino acids. Libraries were prepared by immunoSEQ multiplex PCR; TCRdb keeps only in-frame clonotypes and omits some of them. Of fewer than 35,000 clones listed, approximately 89% are singletons. Notes on the study in general: The study observed clonal expansion of CD4+ and CD8+ blood T cells by week 6 at 0.1 to 3.0 mg/kg. In CD8+ T cells, expanded clones were on average more numerous than in CD4+.

A word on this clone: Its antigen is unidentified.

Prior autoimmune disease or systemic immunosuppression barred patients. Material: CD4+ or CD8+ T cells sorted from blood, obtained in a trial of the OX40 agonist ivuxolimab. This sequence was found in an adult with an advanced solid tumor such as melanoma, head and neck, liver or kidney cancer. The chain couples TRBV6-6 to TRBJ1-3; no definite D call. The CDR3 nucleotides read TGTGCCAGCAGTAAAAACTCTGGAAACACCATATATTTT. Its protein is CASSKNSGNTIYF.